The 32 T cell receptor beta chains below were found in one sample sequenced in a study of T cells in Graves' hyperthyroidism and ophthalmopathy. RNA transcripts were the template for amplifying TCR beta CDR3 regions. During a first-round RT-PCR of the TCR CDR3, the HTBI primer set was used. From the multiplex PCR reads, TCRdb called clonotypes with MiXCR, one entry per CDR3 protein. This sample carries hundreds of thousands of distinct CDR3 sequences, roughly 14% of them seen once, and the ten largest clones take around 7.7%. The specimen was blood. The receptor source for this set is a woman aged 18-35 years with Graves' hyperthyroidism.

The chain has TRBV4-1 and TRBJ2-1, with 8 nucleotides matching TRBD2. Germline V CDR1 and CDR2: MGHRA, YSYEKL. CDR3 length: 15 amino acids. With V trimmed by 0 bases and J by 7 bases, 5 bases remained unmatched. CDR3 sequence reads: CASSQESGSGNEQFF. CDR3 coding DNA: TGCGCCAGCAGCCAAGAAAGCGGGAGTGGTAATGAGCAGTTCTTC.

This clonotype was picked up a small number of times. The rearrangement links TRBV6-1 to TRBJ2-5, with a weak D call TRBD2 (5 bases). The CDR3 loop spans 15 amino acids. Trimming removed 7 bases from V and 5 bases from J, with 20 bases in between. CDR1 and CDR2 (germline): MNHNS, SASEGT. CDR3 amino acids: CASTLDLTRRETQYF. The CDR3 coding sequence is TGTGCCAGCACCCTGGATTTAACTAGACGTGAGACCCAGTACTTC.

At least ten counts were recorded for this clonotype. The rearrangement joins TRBV18 to TRBJ1-4; D uncertain. V was shortened by 2 bases and J by 2 bases, with 12 bases between the two germline ends. This CDR3 comprises 16 residues. CDR1 and CDR2 (germline): KGHSH, LQKENI. The CDR3 region is CASSPTRGGTNEKLFF. The CDR3 DNA reads TGTGCCAGCTCACCAACCCGGGGAGGGACTAATGAAAAACTGTTTTTT.

The sample holds many counts of this clonotype. At one end, the junction sequence differs from germline, possibly due to a read error. This chain links TRBV7-7 with TRBJ2-1, with 8 bases aligning to TRBD2. Germline V gives CDR1 SSHAT, CDR2 FNYEAQ (reference sequence). The length of the CDR3 is 17 residues. The CDR3: CASIIPERGSNRGEQFF. CDR3 coding DNA: TGTGCTAGCATCATACCTGAGCGGGGGAGCAATAGGGGTGAGCAGTTCTTC.

The chain has TRBV12-5 and TRBJ2-5; 7 positions agree with TRBD2. Looked up from germline, CDR1 is LGHNT and CDR2 is FRNRAP. Trimming took 6 bases from V and 5 from J; bases not matched to a gene: 6. The CDR3 covers 13 residues. CDR3 residues: CASGSGAGETQYF. The CDR3 nucleotides read TGTGCTAGTGGGAGCGGGGCGGGGGAGACCCAGTACTTC.

This clonotype has ten or more counts. V is TRBV18 and J is TRBJ2-2; D gene uncertain. The CDR3 sequence is 15 residues long. Germline V CDR1 and CDR2: KGHSH, LQKENI. V was clipped by 3 bases and J by 4 bases, with 12 bases between them. The chain's CDR3 is CASSPLAPGTGELFF. CDR3 coding DNA: TGTGCCAGCTCACCGCTCGCCCCTGGCACCGGGGAGCTGTTTTTT.

The chain is built from TRBV6-2 or TRBV6-3 and TRBJ2-2, with 9 positions matching TRBD1. The CDR3 is 15 amino acids. V lost 5 bases to trimming and J lost 0 bases; unmatched junction nucleotides: 1. Per the germline V gene, CDR1 is MNHEY and CDR2 is SVGEGT. CDR3 DNA: TGTGCCAGCAGTCGGGACAGGGCGAACACCGGGGAGCTGTTTTTT. Translating gives CASSRDRANTGELFF.

A note on this clonotype: Possible read error: a much larger clone is one base away. The chain has TRBV20-1 and TRBJ2-2, with 10 bases that match TRBD1. Germline CDR1 is DFQATT and CDR2 is SNEGSKA (reference sequence). V shed 8 bases, J shed 6 bases, and the junction held 12 bases outside the gene matches. The CDR3 loop spans 15 amino acids. In nucleotides, the CDR3 is TGCAGTACTGAAGACAGGGGGCGTTCAGCCGGGGAGCTGTTTTTT. As protein: CSTEDRGRSAGELFF.

In this sample, this clonotype turned up a few times. The V gene is TRBV7-9, the J gene TRBJ2-3, with TRBD2 identical over 14 bases. Germline CDR1 is SEHNR and CDR2 is FQNEAQ (reference sequence). Unmatched junction bases numbered 8, after V lost 5 bases and J lost 1 base. The CDR3 runs to 18 residues. CDR3 amino acids: CASSPPGLAGVGTDTQYF. CDR3 bases: TGTGCCAGCAGCCCACCGGGACTAGCGGGAGTGGGCACAGATACGCAGTATTTT.

There are many counts of this clonotype. CDR3 loop: CASGISSPYGYTF. The CDR3 region has the DNA TGTGCCAGTGGGATTTCATCCCCCTATGGCTACACCTTC. This sequence joins TRBV19 and TRBJ1-2; D ambiguous. The V end lost 8 bases, the J end lost 4 bases, and 14 bases lay between the germline ends. CDR1 and CDR2 (germline): LNHDA, SQIVND (reference sequence). The CDR3 runs to 13 residues. Full variable domain (remainder filled in from reference TRBV19 and TRBJ1-2): DGGITQSPKYLFRKEGQNVTLSCEQNLNHDAMYWYRQDPGQGLRLIYYSQIVNDFQKGDIAEGYSVSREKKESFPLTVTSAQKNPTAFYLCASGISSPYGYTFGSGTRLTVV.

This clonotype was counted many times. This chain's CDR3 is CATGGTYTGELFF. The CDR3 DNA is TGTGCCACAGGGGGGACCTACACCGGGGAGCTGTTTTTT. The chain links TRBV2 to TRBJ2-2; D might be TRBD1 (7 bases). Looked up from germline, CDR1 is SNHLY and CDR2 is FYNNEI. The CDR3 runs 13 residues. V lost 10 bases to trimming and J lost 3 bases, with 12 bases between them.

This clonotype was recorded at least ten times. This chain links TRBV6-1 with TRBJ2-7, with a possible D match to TRBD1 (5 bases). The CDR3 is made up of 14 amino acids. CDR1 is MNHNS and CDR2 is SASEGT in the germline V gene. The germline V and J ends were trimmed by 8 bases and 2 bases, with 16 bases remaining between them. The CDR3 nucleotides are TGTGCCAGCGTGGGTCGGACAAAGACCTACGAGCAGTACTTC. Translation: CASVGRTKTYEQYF.

This clonotype was observed many times. Here the CDR3 DNA reads TGCAGTGCTAGAGGGAGGAGGGACGGCCCGGTTAATGGAGATACGCAGTATTTT. Encoded protein: CSARGRRDGPVNGDTQYF. The V gene is TRBV20-1, the J gene TRBJ2-3, with D possibly matching TRBD2 (6 bases). The CDR3 runs 18 residues. Germline V gene lookup returns CDR1 DFQATT and CDR2 SNEGSKA (reference sequence). The V end lost 1 base, the J end lost 5 bases, and 25 bases lay between the germline ends.

This clonotype came up a few times. The J gene is TRBJ2-6, the V gene TRBV6-1, with D perhaps assigned TRBD1 or TRBD2 (6 bases each). Germline assignment: CDR1 MNHNS and CDR2 SASEGT. V lost 4 bases and J lost 0, with 16 bases in between. The CDR3 extends over 18 amino acids. The CDR3 loop reads CASSAPSGAFSGANVLTF. The CDR3 coding sequence is TGTGCCAGCAGTGCCCCGTCGGGGGCTTTCTCTGGGGCCAACGTCCTGACTTTC.

The chain is built from TRBV7-9 and TRBJ2-7; D is possibly TRBD1 (6 bases). In germline, CDR1 is SEHNR, CDR2 FQNEAQ (reference sequence). This CDR3 contains 15 residues. Trimming cost V 4 bases and J 0 bases, with 13 bases left between them. In nucleotides, the CDR3 is TGTGCCAGCAGCTCAGGTACAGGGATCTCCTACGAGCAGTACTTC. It is translated as CASSSGTGISYEQYF.

The table lists this clonotype with many counts. The chain links TRBV10-1 to TRBJ2-3, with D possibly being TRBD2 (6 bases). V lost 4 bases, J lost 1 base, and 12 bases lay in between. The CDR3 totals 15 residues. The germline V gene encodes CDR1 WNHNN and CDR2 SYGVQD (reference sequence). In nucleotides, the CDR3 is TGCGCCAGCAGTGGTACGGGGGAGGGCACAGATACGCAGTATTTT. It codes for CASSGTGEGTDTQYF.

This clonotype was found a few times. The gene calls are TRBV9 and TRBJ2-7; no reliable D call. Trimming pared 0 bases from V and 2 bases from J, leaving 9 bases between. The CDR3 covers 14 residues. Germline lookup yields CDR1 SGDLS and CDR2 YYNGEE. CDR3 in amino acids: CASSVDGQTYEQYF. The CDR3 DNA is TGTGCCAGCAGCGTAGACGGGCAGACCTACGAGCAGTACTTC.

Ten or more counts support this clonotype. The chain employs TRBV29-1 and TRBJ2-3, with D perhaps given as TRBD1 or TRBD2 (6 bases each). Germline V gene data show CDR1 as SQVTM and CDR2 as ANQGSEA. CDR3 length: 15 amino acids. The V end was cut by 2 bases, the J end by 1 base, with 13 bases between. The CDR3 region has the DNA TGCAGCGTTGAACCCGGGGGCGTTGGCACAGATACGCAGTATTTT. Residues: CSVEPGGVGTDTQYF.

Many counts were recorded for this clonotype. The rearrangement joins TRBV10-3 to TRBJ1-6; perhaps TRBD1 as D (5 bases). The CDR3 is 16 residues long. The V and J ends lost 4 bases and 3 bases respectively, with 13 bases between them. Germline V gene lookup returns CDR1 ENHRY and CDR2 SYGVKD. The CDR3 sequence is CAISATAGDYNSPLHF. CDR3 nucleotides: TGTGCCATCAGTGCAACCGCGGGGGACTATAATTCACCCCTCCACTTT.

This clonotype was observed a handful of times. The rearrangement uses TRBV5-1 and TRBJ2-5; a weak D match, TRBD2 (5 bases). CDR3 length equals 15 residues. V lost 4 bases and J lost 4, with 17 bases in between. From germline, CDR1 is SGHRS and CDR2 YFSETQ. The CDR3 DNA follows: TGCGCCAGCAGCCCTTCTGCGGACTTCCGAGAGACCCAGTACTTC. It specifies CASSPSADFRETQYF.

This clonotype showed up many times. This chain connects TRBV2 to TRBJ1-2; D is unresolved. Trimming pared 0 bases from V and 8 bases from J, leaving 10 bases between. Germline assignment: CDR1 SNHLY and CDR2 FYNNEI. The CDR3 spans 13 residues. CDR3 sequence: CASSEANQEGYTF. The CDR3 coding sequence is TGTGCCAGCAGTGAAGCGAACCAGGAGGGCTACACCTTC.

This clonotype was detected ten times or more. This sequence joins TRBV12-3 or TRBV12-4 and TRBJ2-1; D may match TRBD1 or TRBD2 (6 bases each). CDR3 length: 15 residues. Trimming cost V 1 base and J 6 bases, with 13 bases left between them. As DNA, the CDR3 is TGTGCCAGCAGTTTAGTGCTCGGAGGGGGCAATGAGCAGTTCTTC. This encodes CASSLVLGGGNEQFF.

In its sample, this clonotype was seen many times. This rearrangement joins TRBV6-5 to TRBJ2-7; D assignment may be TRBD1 or TRBD2 (5 bases each). V lost 2 bases, J lost 9 bases, and 20 bases lay in between. The CDR3 spans 15 residues. Per germline, CDR1 MNHEY and CDR2 SVGAGI. For the CDR3, the DNA is TGTGCCAGCAGTTACGGGACGTCAGGTTTTCGCGCGCAGTACTTC. Translated, it gives CASSYGTSGFRAQYF.

The sample holds many counts of this clonotype. The chain uses TRBV20-1 and TRBJ1-1; no firm D call. The CDR3 is made up of 12 amino acids. Germline V gene data show CDR1 as DFQATT and CDR2 as SNEGSKA (reference sequence). V gave up 6 bases and J gave up 4 bases, with 12 bases separating them. The DNA of the CDR3 is TGCAGTGCCGCTACTAGAGCCACTGAAGCTTTCTTT. Its protein is CSAATRATEAFF.

This rearrangement joins TRBV19 to TRBJ2-5; D ambiguous. Trimming cost V 8 bases and J 4 bases, with 14 bases left between them. The CDR3 is 13 amino acids. Germline-derived CDR1 and CDR2 are LNHDA and SQIVND (reference sequence). Written as DNA, the CDR3 is TGTGCCAGTCATGAAAATCTAAGAGAGACCCAGTACTTC. Residues: CASHENLRETQYF.

This clonotype has a count of ten or more. The V and J genes are TRBV12-3 or TRBV12-4 and TRBJ1-2; D perhaps matches TRBD1 (6 bases). The CDR3 runs to 15 residues. Trimming took off 6 bases at V and 0 bases at J, with 14 bases between the two ends. The CDR3 DNA sequence: TGTGCCAGCAGAGACCTCGCAGGGGCTAACTATGGCTACACCTTC. Translation: CASRDLAGANYGYTF.

This clonotype was counted a few times. V is TRBV18 and J is TRBJ2-2, with D maybe TRBD2 (5 bases). CDR3 size: 16 residues. Trimming stripped 4 bases from V and 2 bases from J, with 14 bases between. Germline CDR1 and CDR2: KGHSH and LQKENI. In nucleotides, the CDR3 is TGTGCCAGCTCACGAGGGCCCGACTTTAACACCGGGGAGCTGTTTTTT. Translated: CASSRGPDFNTGELFF. Together with reference TRBV18 and TRBJ2-2, the CDR3 gives the full variable domain: NAGVMQNPRHLVRRRGQEARLRCSPMKGHSHVYWYRQLPEEGLKFMVYLQKENIIDESGMPKERFSAEFPKEGPSILRIQQVVRGDSAAYFCASSRGPDFNTGELFFGEGSRLTVL.

On this clonotype: Just one base apart from a much larger clone, this may be a read error. This chain uses TRBV7-3 with TRBJ2-1; no reliable D call. Germline CDR1 SGHTA, CDR2 FQGTGA. V shed 2 bases and J shed 9 bases, with 11 bases lying between them. This CDR3 spans 13 amino acids. Here the CDR3 reads CASSLLNDTEQFF. CDR3 sequence (DNA): TGTGCCAGCAGCTTACTAAACGACACTGAGCAGTTCTTC.

The chain's CDR3 is CASGQVDNEQFF. CDR3 DNA: TGTGCCAGCGGACAGGTCGACAATGAGCAGTTCTTC. J is TRBJ2-1 and V is TRBV10-3; 7 bases line up with TRBD1. Germline loops: CDR1 ENHRY, CDR2 SYGVKD. CDR3 length equals 12 residues. Trimming at V came to 10 bases and at J to 5 bases, leaving 5 bases not matched to a gene.

The rearrangement links TRBV10-2 to TRBJ2-1, with 7 bases fitting TRBD2. CDR1 and CDR2 from the germline V gene are WSHSY and SAAADI. The CDR3 is 15 amino acids. Losses at the gene ends were 6 bases for V and 0 bases for J; bases not matched to a gene: 5. Written as DNA, the CDR3 is TGCGCCAGCAGAGGGACTACGAGCTCCTACAATGAGCAGTTCTTC. Protein sequence: CASRGTTSSYNEQFF.

This clonotype appeared many times. CDR3 nucleotide sequence: TGTGCCAGCAGTTCTCAGGGGGTCTCTGGAAACACCATATATTTT. Protein: CASSSQGVSGNTIYF. This sequence joins TRBV6-1 and TRBJ1-3; 7 bases are shared with TRBD1. The germline V gene has CDR1 MNHNS and CDR2 SASEGT. This CDR3 contains 15 residues. V was pared by 5 bases and J by 0 bases, with 4 bases of the junction left unmatched.

The sample holds a few counts of this clonotype. The gene calls are TRBV5-1 and TRBJ1-1, with 9 positions matching TRBD1. After removal of 4 bases from V and 4 bases from J, the junction contained 11 bases not matched to a gene. The V gene's germline CDR1 is SGHRS and CDR2 YFSETQ. CDR3 size: 16 residues. The CDR3 DNA sequence: TGCGCCAGCAGCCCTGGGACAGGGAGTTTGAGCACTGAAGCTTTCTTT. Translation: CASSPGTGSLSTEAFF.